The 9 T cell receptor beta chains presented below share a single source sample, sequenced in a study of cytotoxic CD8 clonotypes in ibrutinib-treated CLL (dated by TCRdb to 2020 to 2023). Reading the label with the study, this specimen's time point is: approximately twelve months on ibrutinib. The receptor library was made with the immunoSEQ multiplex PCR assay. TCRdb took this table from immuneACCESS and kept in-frame rearrangements with V and J called. Such tables lack part of the clones; where checked against another copy, unresolved V genes explain under half of the gap, and the rest is unexplained. The table for this sample lists 140,000 or so clones; 79% of them were counted only once. Together, the top ten hold roughly 13% of the sample. The sequencing used PBMCs, collected after 12 months of ibrutinib treatment. The origin of the receptors is a human donor with chronic lymphocytic leukemia.

V usage is TRBV5-1 and J usage is TRBJ2-5; 10 nucleotides match TRBD1. V lost 4 bases and J lost 2; bases outside the gene matches: 5. Germline CDR1 is SGHRS and CDR2 is YFSETQ. The length of the CDR3 is 15 residues. CDR3 residues: CASSPWTGGQETQYF. As DNA, the CDR3 is TGCGCCAGCAGCCCCTGGACAGGGGGACAAGAGACCCAGTACTTC.

The chain links TRBV5-1 to TRBJ2-7; D might be TRBD2 (6 bases). The ends were cut back, 6 bases at V and 0 bases at J, with 19 bases in the middle. Germline values: CDR1 SGHRS, CDR2 YFSETQ. This CDR3 is 16 amino acids long. In DNA, the CDR3 is TGCGCCAGCACCCTAAATTTAGCGGAAAGCTCCTACGAGCAGTACTTC. It is translated as CASTLNLAESSYEQYF.

This clone was detected once. V and J are TRBV5-1 and TRBJ2-7; 7 bases fit TRBD1. The germline CDR1 and CDR2 sequences are SGHRS and YFSETQ. The V gene end was trimmed by 5 bases and the J gene end by 9 bases; junction bases not matched to a gene: 14. The CDR3 length is 14 residues. This chain's CDR3 is CASSTTGVPNGQYF. Here the CDR3 DNA reads TGCGCCAGCAGTACTACAGGGGTGCCGAACGGGCAGTACTTC. Supplemented by reference TRBV5-1 and TRBJ2-7, the full variable domain reads KAGVTQTPRYLIKTRGQQVTLSCSPISGHRSVSWYQQTPGQGLQFLFEYFSETQRNKGNFPGRFSGRQFSNSRSEMNVSTLELGDSALYLCASSTTGVPNGQYFGPGTRLTVT.

The chain links TRBV5-1 to TRBJ1-1; D ambiguous. Germline V gene lookup returns CDR1 SGHRS and CDR2 YFSETQ. This CDR3 region has 14 residues. Trimming removed 0 bases from V and 0 bases from J, with 6 bases in between. The CDR3 sequence is CASSLAKMNTEAFF. The CDR3 DNA sequence: TGCGCCAGCAGCTTGGCAAAGATGAACACTGAAGCTTTCTTT.

The V and J genes are TRBV19 and TRBJ2-6; 9 positions agree with TRBD1. After removal of 4 bases from V and 2 bases from J, the junction contained 0 bases not matched to a gene. The CDR3 contains 15 residues. CDR1 and CDR2 (germline): LNHDA, SQIVND (reference sequence). The CDR3 is CASSNRGPGANVLTF. In DNA form, the CDR3 reads TGTGCCAGTAGTAACAGGGGGCCTGGGGCCAACGTCCTGACTTTC.

The chain is built from TRBV7-2 and TRBJ2-1, with D maybe TRBD2 (6 bases). V lost 1 base to trimming and J lost 3 bases, with 10 bases between them. Germline CDR1 and CDR2: SGHTA and FQGNSA. This CDR3 is built from 15 residues. CDR3 sequence (DNA): TGTGCCAGCAGCTTAGGGGGGACTTTCTACAATGAGCAGTTCTTC. Translated: CASSLGGTFYNEQFF.

This chain uses TRBV23-1 with TRBJ2-1, with D perhaps TRBD2 (6 bases). TRBV23-1 counts as an open reading frame of uncertain function. The CDR3 sequence is 17 residues long. The germline V and J ends were trimmed by 6 bases and 0 bases, with 18 bases remaining between them. The CDR3 sequence is CASRILAPKDSYNEQFF. The CDR3, as DNA: TGCGCCAGCAGGATTCTAGCGCCCAAGGACTCCTACAATGAGCAGTTCTTC.

The gene calls are TRBV5-4 and TRBJ2-5; 11 positions match TRBD1. The germline V gene encodes CDR1 SGHNT and CDR2 YYREEE (reference sequence). With 4 bases clipped from V and 4 bases from J, the junction kept 12 bases outside the gene matches. There are 17 residues in the CDR3. CDR3 protein: CASSPGQGVKVVETQYF. CDR3 nucleotides: TGTGCCAGCAGCCCGGGACAGGGGGTTAAAGTGGTAGAGACCCAGTACTTC. Drawing the rest from reference TRBV5-4 and TRBJ2-5, the complete variable domain is ETGVTQSPTHLIKTRGQQVTLRCSSQSGHNTVSWYQQALGQGPQFIFQYYREEENGRGNFPPRFSGLQFPNYSSELNVNALELDDSALYLCASSPGQGVKVVETQYFGPGTRLLVL.

The genes are TRBV9 and TRBJ2-1, with 7 positions matching TRBD2. Germline CDR1 is SGDLS and CDR2 is YYNGEE. V gave up 1 base and J gave up 3 bases; unmatched junction bases: 4. This CDR3 has 15 residues. The CDR3 loop reads CASSVLSGNYNEQFF. CDR3 coding DNA: TGTGCCAGCAGCGTACTAAGCGGGAACTACAATGAGCAGTTCTTC.